This entry concerns a single T cell receptor (beta chain). Different DNA sequences within this sample yield the same CDR3. The germline V and J ends were trimmed by 9 bases and 4 bases, with 12 bases remaining between them. Germline lookup yields CDR1 KGHDR and CDR2 SFDVKD. This CDR3 has 13 residues. This specimen comes from a study of blood T cell repertoires in COVID-19. About the research overall: Samples representing acute and convalescent COVID-19 were sourced from the United States, Italy and Spain. T cells, B-cell-depleted T cells, or PBMCs provided the cDNA or gDNA that served as material.

Clones were sequenced by immunoSEQ multiplex PCR, and TCRdb holds only the in-frame ones, with some missing. The sample has some 200,000 clones; about 80% are singletons. Sequences were obtained from peripheral blood. This receptor was obtained from a human donor with acute or convalescent COVID-19. The donor label of this sample is uncertain. J is TRBJ1-5 and V is TRBV24-1; D perhaps matches TRBD1 (5 bases). Written as DNA, the CDR3 is TGTGCCACCTCCGGGGGGGGAAATCAGCCCCAGCATTTT. As protein: CATSGGGNQPQHF.